A selection of T cell receptor beta chains follows, all from one sample in a study of shared clonotypes between healthy human individuals. Data came from immunoSEQ multiplex PCR; TCRdb stores just in-frame clones and leaves some out. In the table there are more than 600,000 clones, about 91% of which are singletons. Sequencing was performed on naive CD8+ T cells sorted from blood. The receptors here all came from a man under 40 in good health. Both conserved end residues are part of each CDR3. D genes are given only for firm matches. The size field is filled for only some rows; it gives once, few, many or a size class.

size	length	J	V	D	DNA	CDR3
.	16	TRBJ2-1	TRBV11-3	TRBD2	TGTGCCAGCAGCCCCGGGACTAGTCAGGCGTACAATGAGCAGTTCTTC	CASSPGTSQAYNEQFF
.	15	TRBJ2-5	TRBV5-1	TRBD1	TGCGCCAGCAGCCTTAAACGGACAGGGGGAGAGACCCAGTACTTC	CASSLKRTGGETQYF
.	15	TRBJ2-2	TRBV4-1	TRBD1	TGCGCCAGCAGCCTCGACAGGGGGATTAACGGGGAGCTGTTTTTT	CASSLDRGINGELFF
.	15	TRBJ1-2	TRBV9	.	TGTGCCAGCAGCGTAGGAGGGGAAAGGGGCTATGGCTACACCTTC	CASSVGGERGYGYTF
.	16	TRBJ2-7	TRBV6-6	.	TGTGCCAGCAGCTCACTAGCAGACGAGATACCCTACGAGCAGTACTTC	CASSSLADEIPYEQYF
.	13	TRBJ2-3	TRBV4-1	.	TGCGCCAGCAGCCAAGAAAACGAAGATACGCAGTATTTT	CASSQENEDTQYF
.	15	TRBJ1-4	TRBV7-9	.	TGTGCCAGCAGCCGCCGACAGGATAATAATGAAAAACTGTTTTTT	CASSRRQDNNEKLFF
.	14	TRBJ2-2	TRBV5-1	TRBD2	TGCGCCAGCCGAGCGGGGGAGGTGGCCGGGGAGCTGTTTTTT	CASRAGEVAGELFF
.	13	TRBJ1-2	TRBV7-6	TRBD1	TGTGCCAGCAGCTTAGGGACAGGGGGGGAAGACACCTTC	CASSLGTGGEDTF
.	19	TRBJ2-7	TRBV28	TRBD2	TGTGCCAGCATCCGGACCCTTTCTAGCGGGAGGGAGAGGGGCTACGAGCAGTACTTC	CASIRTLSSGRERGYEQYF
.	14	TRBJ1-5	TRBV6-5	.	TGTGCCAGCAGTTACGCCCAGGGTTGGCAGCCCCAGCATTTT	CASSYAQGWQPQHF
.	18	TRBJ2-3	TRBV18	.	TGTGCCAGCTCACCCGCGGCGGACAGCGAAACTAGCACAGATACGCAGTATTTT	CASSPAADSETSTDTQYF
.	15	TRBJ2-2	TRBV4-3	.	TGCGCCAGCAGCCAAGACAGGGGCGACACCGGGGAGCTGTTTTTT	CASSQDRGDTGELFF
.	14	TRBJ2-5	TRBV28	.	TGTGCCAGCAGTCTCGAGACGGGGGTGGAGACCCAGTACTTC	CASSLETGVETQYF
.	13	TRBJ2-3	TRBV27	.	TGTGCCAGCAGTACAGGGTACACAGATACGCAGTATTTT	CASSTGYTDTQYF
.	17	TRBJ1-1	TRBV15	.	TGTGCCACCAGTCGCGACCCGTTGGAAGAGTGGAACACTGAAGCTTTCTTT	CATSRDPLEEWNTEAFF
.	12	TRBJ2-7	TRBV30	.	TGTGCCTGGAAGGGGACTGCCTACGAGCAGTACTTC	CAWKGTAYEQYF
.	14	TRBJ2-7	TRBV5-1	TRBD1	TGCGCCAGCAGCTTGGGACAGGGGGAGTACGAGCAGTACTTC	CASSLGQGEYEQYF
.	16	TRBJ2-7	TRBV5-5	.	TGTGCCAGCAGCCAAGAGGTAACGGTGGGGCCCTACGAGCAGTACTTC	CASSQEVTVGPYEQYF
.	18	TRBJ2-1	TRBV7-9	.	TGTGCCAGCAGCCCGGGACAGGGTGCCCGGGAGGGATACAATGAGCAGTTCTTC	CASSPGQGAREGYNEQFF
.	14	TRBJ2-7	TRBV7-9	.	TGTGCCAGCAGTCCCGGGGGGCTCGACTACGAGCAGTACTTC	CASSPGGLDYEQYF
.	15	TRBJ2-7	TRBV9	.	TGTGCCAGCAGCGTAGCTGAGGGTCCGGGCTACGAGCAGTACTTC	CASSVAEGPGYEQYF
.	13	TRBJ2-3	TRBV9	.	TGTGCCAGCACGGTACAGGGCGCAGATACGCAGTATTTT	CASTVQGADTQYF
.	16	TRBJ1-5	TRBV7-2	.	TGTGCCAGCAGCCCCGGGGGCGGTATCCGCAATCAGCCCCAGCATTTT	CASSPGGGIRNQPQHF
.	19	TRBJ2-5	TRBV11-2	TRBD1	TGTGCCAGCAGCACTGGCGGGACAGGGCCCATCGACCAGCAAGAGACCCAGTACTTC	CASSTGGTGPIDQQETQYF
.	16	TRBJ2-3	TRBV2	TRBD2	TGTGCCAGCAGTGATCCTAGCGGGCCTAGCACAGATACGCAGTATTTT	CASSDPSGPSTDTQYF
once	15	TRBJ2-7	TRBV7-9	TRBD2	TGTGCCAGCAGCCCGCCCCTAGCGGGAGCCTACGAGCAGTACTTC	CASSPPLAGAYEQYF
.	16	TRBJ1-1	TRBV7-9	.	TGTGCCAGCAGCTTAGGGGATTTGTTGGGGGCCGGTGAAGCTTTCTTT	CASSLGDLLGAGEAFF
.	14	TRBJ2-1	TRBV29-1	.	TGCAGCGTTGGTGGGACCGATGGTTTGGGTGAGCAGTTCTTC	CSVGGTDGLGEQFF
.	19	TRBJ2-1	TRBV4-1	TRBD2	TGCGCCAGCAGCCCACAGCTAGCGGGCCCCTCGAGCTCCTACAATGAGCAGTTCTTC	CASSPQLAGPSSSYNEQFF
.	16	TRBJ2-5	TRBV11-2	TRBD2	TGTGCCAGCAGCTTAGGGAGACTAGCGTTCCAAGAGACCCAGTACTTC	CASSLGRLAFQETQYF
.	12	TRBJ1-5	TRBV2	.	TGTGCCAGCAGTAAACTTAATCAGCCCCAGCATTTT	CASSKLNQPQHF
.	14	TRBJ2-7	TRBV7-9	TRBD2	TGTGCCAGCACCTGGGGCACTAGCGGTTACGAGCAGTACTTC	CASTWGTSGYEQYF
.	14	TRBJ1-3	TRBV28	.	TGTGCCAGCAGTTTAGTCCAGGATCCGACCACCATATATTTT	CASSLVQDPTTIYF
.	17	TRBJ2-3	TRBV18	.	TGTGCCAGCTCACCACCGGTGGTAGCAGATAACACAGATACGCAGTATTTT	CASSPPVVADNTDTQYF
.	14	TRBJ1-1	TRBV11-2	.	TGTGCCAGCAGCCCCCTCGGGGAGTACACTGAAGCTTTCTTT	CASSPLGEYTEAFF
.	14	TRBJ2-1	TRBV7-9	.	TGTGCCAGCAGCTTAGAGACGGAACACAATGAGCAGTTCTTC	CASSLETEHNEQFF
.	16	TRBJ2-1	TRBV19	TRBD1	TGTGCCAGTAGTATAATCCGGGACAGAATTTACAATGAGCAGTTCTTC	CASSIIRDRIYNEQFF
once	15	TRBJ2-1	TRBV4-1	.	TGCGCCAGCAGCCAAGAGCTGCCCTCCTACAATGAGCAGTTCTTC	CASSQELPSYNEQFF
.	12	TRBJ1-1	TRBV27	.	TGTGCCAGCAGTTACGGTCAAAATGAAGCTTTCTTT	CASSYGQNEAFF
.	17	TRBJ2-7	TRBV2	.	TGTGCCAGCAGTCTCGGTCCACCGGGGAGAAACACCTACGAGCAGTACTTC	CASSLGPPGRNTYEQYF
.	16	TRBJ2-7	TRBV5-1	TRBD2	TGCGCCAGCAGCTTTCATGCGGGAGGAGGCGCCTACGAGCAGTACTTC	CASSFHAGGGAYEQYF
.	14	TRBJ2-1	TRBV30	TRBD1	TGTGCCTGGAGTGTGGGACAGGGGTGGAATGAGCAGTTCTTC	CAWSVGQGWNEQFF
.	18	TRBJ2-3	TRBV27	TRBD2	TGTGCCAGCAGTTCCGGGACTAGCGGGAGTATCGGCACAGATACGCAGTATTTT	CASSSGTSGSIGTDTQYF
.	12	TRBJ1-3	TRBV19	.	TGTGCCAGACACAGGGTTTGGGACACCAAATATTTT	CARHRVWDTKYF